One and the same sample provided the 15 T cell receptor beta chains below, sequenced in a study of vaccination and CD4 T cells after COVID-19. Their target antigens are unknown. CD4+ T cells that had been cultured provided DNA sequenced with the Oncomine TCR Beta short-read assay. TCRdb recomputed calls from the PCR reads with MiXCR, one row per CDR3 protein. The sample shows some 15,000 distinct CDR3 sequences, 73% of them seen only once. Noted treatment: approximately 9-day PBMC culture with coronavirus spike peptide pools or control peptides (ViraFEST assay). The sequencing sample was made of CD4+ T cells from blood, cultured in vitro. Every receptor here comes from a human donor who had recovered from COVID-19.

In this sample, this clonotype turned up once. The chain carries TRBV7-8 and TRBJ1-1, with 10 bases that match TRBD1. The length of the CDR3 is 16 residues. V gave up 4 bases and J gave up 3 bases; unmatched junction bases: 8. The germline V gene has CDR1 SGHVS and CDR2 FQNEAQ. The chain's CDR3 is CASSSKLGQGDTEAFF. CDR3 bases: TGTGCCAGCAGCTCTAAATTAGGACAGGGGGACACTGAAGCTTTCTTT.

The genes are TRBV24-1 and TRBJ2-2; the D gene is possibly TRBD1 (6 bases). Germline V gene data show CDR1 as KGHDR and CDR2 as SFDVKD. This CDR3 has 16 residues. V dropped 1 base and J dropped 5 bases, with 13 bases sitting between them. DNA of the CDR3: TGTGCCACCAGTGATTTTGGGCAGGGGAGAACCGGGGAGCTGTTTTTT. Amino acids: CATSDFGQGRTGELFF.

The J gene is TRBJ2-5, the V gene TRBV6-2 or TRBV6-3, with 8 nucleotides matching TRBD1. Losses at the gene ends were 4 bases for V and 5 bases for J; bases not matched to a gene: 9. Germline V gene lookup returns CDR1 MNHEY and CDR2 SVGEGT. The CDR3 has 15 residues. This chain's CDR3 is CASSSGQGLRETQYF. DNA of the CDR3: TGTGCCAGCAGTTCCGGACAGGGTCTACGCGAGACCCAGTACTTC.

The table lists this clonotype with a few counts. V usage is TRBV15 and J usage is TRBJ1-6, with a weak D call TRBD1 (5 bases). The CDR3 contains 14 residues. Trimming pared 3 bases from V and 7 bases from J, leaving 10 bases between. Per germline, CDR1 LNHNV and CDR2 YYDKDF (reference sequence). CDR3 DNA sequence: TGTGCCACCAGCAGGGACACGGAGAATTCACCCCTCCACTTT. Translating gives CATSRDTENSPLHF.

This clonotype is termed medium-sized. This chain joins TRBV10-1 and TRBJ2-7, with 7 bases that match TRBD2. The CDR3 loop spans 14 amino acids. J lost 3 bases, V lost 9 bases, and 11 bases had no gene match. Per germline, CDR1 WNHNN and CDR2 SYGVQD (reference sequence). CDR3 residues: CARRERELRYEQYF. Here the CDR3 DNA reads TGCGCCAGACGAGAGCGGGAACTACGCTACGAGCAGTACTTC.

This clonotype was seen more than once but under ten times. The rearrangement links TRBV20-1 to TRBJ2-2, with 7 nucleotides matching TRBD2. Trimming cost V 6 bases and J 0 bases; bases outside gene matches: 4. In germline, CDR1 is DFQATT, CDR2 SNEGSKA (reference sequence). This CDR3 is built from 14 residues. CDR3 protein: CSARRGTNTGELFF. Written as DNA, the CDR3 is TGCAGTGCGAGGCGGGGGACGAACACCGGGGAGCTGTTTTTT.

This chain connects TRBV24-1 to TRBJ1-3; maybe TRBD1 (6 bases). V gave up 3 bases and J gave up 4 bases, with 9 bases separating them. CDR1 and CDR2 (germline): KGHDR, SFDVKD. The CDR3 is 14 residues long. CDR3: CATSDTGQGNTIYF. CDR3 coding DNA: TGTGCCACCAGTGATACCGGACAGGGAAACACCATATATTTT.

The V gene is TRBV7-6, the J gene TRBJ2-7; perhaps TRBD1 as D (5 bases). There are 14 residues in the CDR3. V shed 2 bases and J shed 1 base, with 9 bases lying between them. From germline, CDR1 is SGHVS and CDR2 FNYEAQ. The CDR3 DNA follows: TGTGCCAGCAGCTTACAGCAGGGTTCCTACGAGCAGTACTTC. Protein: CASSLQQGSYEQYF.

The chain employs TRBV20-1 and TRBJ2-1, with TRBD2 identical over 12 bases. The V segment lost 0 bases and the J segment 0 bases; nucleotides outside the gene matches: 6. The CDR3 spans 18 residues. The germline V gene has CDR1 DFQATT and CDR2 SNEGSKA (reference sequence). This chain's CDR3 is CSARDTSGRRISYNEQFF. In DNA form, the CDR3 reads TGCAGTGCTAGAGATACTAGCGGGAGGAGGATCTCCTACAATGAGCAGTTCTTC.

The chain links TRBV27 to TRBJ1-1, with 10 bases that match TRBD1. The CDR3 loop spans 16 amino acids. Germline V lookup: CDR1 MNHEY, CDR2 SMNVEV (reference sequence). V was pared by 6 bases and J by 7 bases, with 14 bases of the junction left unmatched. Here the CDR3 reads CASRIQPGQGLLEAFF. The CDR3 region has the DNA TGTGCCAGCAGAATACAACCGGGACAGGGGCTCCTTGAAGCTTTCTTT.

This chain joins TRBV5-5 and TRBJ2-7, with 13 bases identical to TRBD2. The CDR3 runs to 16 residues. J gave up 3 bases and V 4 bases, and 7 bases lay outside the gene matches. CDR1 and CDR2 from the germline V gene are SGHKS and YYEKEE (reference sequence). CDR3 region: CASSPTGTSGNYEQYF. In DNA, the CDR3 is TGTGCCAGCAGCCCAACAGGGACTAGCGGGAACTACGAGCAGTACTTC.

In DNA, the CDR3 is TGTGCCAGCAGCGTTCGGGTAGGGGGCTCGGACATTCAGTACTTC. It codes for CASSVRVGGSDIQYF. The rearrangement links TRBV9 to TRBJ2-4; TRBD1 agrees at 7 bases. The length of the CDR3 is 15 residues. Unmatched junction bases numbered 10, after V lost 2 bases and J lost 8 bases. CDR1 is SGDLS, CDR2 YYNGEE, per germline.

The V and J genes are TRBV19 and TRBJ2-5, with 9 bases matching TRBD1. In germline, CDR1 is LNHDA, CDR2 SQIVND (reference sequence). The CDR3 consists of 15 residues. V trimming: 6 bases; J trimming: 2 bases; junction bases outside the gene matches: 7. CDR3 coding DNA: TGTGCCAGTAGGCTGAACAGGGGGCGACAAGAGACCCAGTACTTC. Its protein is CASRLNRGRQETQYF. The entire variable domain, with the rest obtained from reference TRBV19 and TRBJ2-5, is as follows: DGGITQSPKYLFRKEGQNVTLSCEQNLNHDAMYWYRQDPGQGLRLIYYSQIVNDFQKGDIAEGYSVSREKKESFPLTVTSAQKNPTAFYLCASRLNRGRQETQYFGPGTRLLVL.

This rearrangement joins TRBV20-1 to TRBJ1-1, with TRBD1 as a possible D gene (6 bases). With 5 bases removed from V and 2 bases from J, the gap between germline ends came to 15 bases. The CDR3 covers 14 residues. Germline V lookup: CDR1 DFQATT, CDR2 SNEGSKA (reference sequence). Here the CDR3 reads CSAWVGGGNTEAFF. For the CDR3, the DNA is TGCAGTGCTTGGGTAGGGGGGGGAAACACTGAAGCTTTCTTT.

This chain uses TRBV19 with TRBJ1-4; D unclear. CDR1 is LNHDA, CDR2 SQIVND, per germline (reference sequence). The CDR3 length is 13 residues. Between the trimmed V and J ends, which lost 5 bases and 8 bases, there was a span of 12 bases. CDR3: CASSLTLEEKLFF. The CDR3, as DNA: TGTGCCAGTAGTCTGACCCTGGAGGAAAAACTGTTTTTT.